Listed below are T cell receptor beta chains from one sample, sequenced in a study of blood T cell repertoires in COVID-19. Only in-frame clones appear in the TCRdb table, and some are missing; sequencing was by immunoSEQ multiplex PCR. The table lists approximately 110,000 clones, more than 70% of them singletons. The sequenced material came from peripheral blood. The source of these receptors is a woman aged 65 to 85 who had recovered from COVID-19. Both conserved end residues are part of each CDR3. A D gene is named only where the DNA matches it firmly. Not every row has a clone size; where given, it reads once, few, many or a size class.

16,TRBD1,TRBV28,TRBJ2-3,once,CASSQGTGARTDTQYF,TGTGCCAGCAGTCAAGGGACAGGGGCCCGCACAGATACGCAGTATTTT
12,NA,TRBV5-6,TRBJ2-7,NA,CASSSSSYEQYF,TGTGCCAGCAGCTCGAGCTCCTACGAGCAGTACTTC
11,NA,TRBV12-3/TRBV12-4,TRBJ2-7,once,CASSTRSEQYF,TGTGCCAGCAGCACGAGGAGCGAGCAGTACTTC
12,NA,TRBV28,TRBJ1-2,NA,CASSFQAYGYTF,TGTGCCAGCAGTTTTCAGGCCTATGGCTACACCTTC
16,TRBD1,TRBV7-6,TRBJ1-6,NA,CASSSLGTGFNSPLHF,TGTGCCAGCAGCTCGCTCGGGACAGGGTTTAATTCACCCCTCCACTTT
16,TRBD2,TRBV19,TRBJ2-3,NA,CASTPGLGGSTDTQYF,TGTGCCAGTACCCCGGGACTAGGAGGGAGCACAGATACGCAGTATTTT
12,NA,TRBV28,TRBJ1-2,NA,CASSFEGRGYTF,TGTGCCAGCAGTTTCGAGGGGAGGGGCTACACCTTC
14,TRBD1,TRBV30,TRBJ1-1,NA,CAWSPPGGGTEAFF,TGTGCCTGGAGCCCCCCAGGGGGTGGCACTGAAGCTTTCTTT
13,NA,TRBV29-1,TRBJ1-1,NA,CSVGQNMNTEAFF,TGCAGCGTTGGTCAGAACATGAACACTGAAGCTTTCTTT
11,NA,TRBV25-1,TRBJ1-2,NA,CASSAGYGYTF,TGTGCCAGCAGTGCGGGATATGGCTACACCTTC
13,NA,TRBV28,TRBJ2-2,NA,CASRDTNTGELFF,TGTGCCAGCCGGGACACAAACACCGGGGAGCTGTTTTTT
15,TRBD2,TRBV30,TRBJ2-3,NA,CAWSIGAGSTDTQYF,TGTGCCTGGAGCATTGGAGCGGGGAGCACAGATACGCAGTATTTT
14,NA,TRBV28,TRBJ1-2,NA,CASAYREVRYGYTF,TGTGCCAGCGCATACAGGGAAGTCCGATATGGCTACACCTTC
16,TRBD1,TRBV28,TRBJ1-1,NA,CASPGQGAGVETEAFF,TGTGCCAGCCCGGGACAGGGGGCGGGTGTTGAAACTGAAGCTTTCTTT
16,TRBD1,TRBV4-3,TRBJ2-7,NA,CASSQGSGTGAYEQYF,TGCGCCAGCAGCCAAGGAAGCGGGACAGGGGCCTACGAGCAGTACTTC
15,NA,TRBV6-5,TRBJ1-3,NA,CASSYSGRGGNTIYF,TGTGCCAGCAGTTACTCGGGCAGGGGAGGAAACACCATATATTTT
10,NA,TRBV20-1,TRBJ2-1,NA,CSAFSNEQFF,TGCAGTGCGTTCAGCAATGAGCAGTTCTTC
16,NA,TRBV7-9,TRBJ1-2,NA,CASSLDRASLRSGYTF,TGTGCCAGCAGCTTAGACAGGGCGAGCCTAAGGAGTGGCTACACCTTC
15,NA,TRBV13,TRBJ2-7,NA,CASSFEGNVGNEQYF,TGTGCCAGCAGCTTCGAGGGTAATGTTGGTAACGAGCAGTACTTC
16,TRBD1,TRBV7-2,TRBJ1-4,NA,CASSLYRGQGEEKLFF,TGTGCCAGCAGCTTATATAGGGGACAGGGGGAAGAAAAACTGTTTTTT
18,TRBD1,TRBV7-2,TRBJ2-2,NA,CASSFLRTGPANTGELFF,TGTGCCAGCAGCTTTCTCCGGACAGGGCCTGCGAACACCGGGGAGCTGTTTTTT
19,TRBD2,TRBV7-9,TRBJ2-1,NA,CASSATGGLAGGRGNEQFF,TGTGCCAGCAGCGCCACCGGAGGGCTAGCGGGGGGCCGCGGCAATGAGCAGTTCTTC
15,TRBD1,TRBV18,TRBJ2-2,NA,CASSRGTANTGELFF,TGTGCCAGCTCACGAGGGACAGCGAACACCGGGGAGCTGTTTTTT
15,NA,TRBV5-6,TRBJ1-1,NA,CASSLGPGSTAEAFF,TGTGCCAGCAGCTTGGGTCCAGGGTCGACCGCCGAAGCTTTCTTT
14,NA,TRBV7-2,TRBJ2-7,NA,CASSLGLYPYEQYF,TGTGCCAGCAGCTTAGGGCTGTACCCCTACGAGCAGTACTTC
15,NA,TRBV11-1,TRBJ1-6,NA,CASSFGWQGNSPLHF,TGTGCCAGCAGCTTCGGTTGGCAGGGAAATTCACCCCTCCACTTT
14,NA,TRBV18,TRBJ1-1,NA,CASSPGGARTLAFF,TGTGCCAGCTCACCGGGGGGAGCCCGAACACTGGCTTTCTTT
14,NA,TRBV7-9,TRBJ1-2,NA,CASSFRGGTVGYTF,TGTGCCAGCAGCTTCAGAGGGGGAACGGTTGGCTACACCTTC
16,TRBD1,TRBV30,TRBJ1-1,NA,CAWRPRTGTIGYEAFF,TGTGCCTGGCGACCCAGGACAGGTACTATCGGGTATGAAGCTTTCTTT
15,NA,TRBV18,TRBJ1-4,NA,CASSPPGQGNEKLFF,TGTGCCAGCTCACCACCAGGGCAGGGGAATGAAAAACTGTTTTTT